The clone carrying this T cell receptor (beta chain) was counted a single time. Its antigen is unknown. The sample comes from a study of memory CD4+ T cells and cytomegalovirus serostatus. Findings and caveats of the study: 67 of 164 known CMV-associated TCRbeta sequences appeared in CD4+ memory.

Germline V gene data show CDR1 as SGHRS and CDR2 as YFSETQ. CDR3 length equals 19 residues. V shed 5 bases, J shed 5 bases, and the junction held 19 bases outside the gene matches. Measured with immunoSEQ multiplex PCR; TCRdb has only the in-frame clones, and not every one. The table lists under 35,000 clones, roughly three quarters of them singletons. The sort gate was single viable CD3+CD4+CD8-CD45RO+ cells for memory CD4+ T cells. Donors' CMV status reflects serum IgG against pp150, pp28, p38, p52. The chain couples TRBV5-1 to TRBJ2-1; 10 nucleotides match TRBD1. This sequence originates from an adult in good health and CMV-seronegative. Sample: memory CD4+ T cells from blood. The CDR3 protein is CASRVDRGRYPSVDNEQFF. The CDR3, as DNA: TGCGCCAGCAGAGTTGACAGGGGGCGGTACCCGAGTGTGGACAATGAGCAGTTCTTC.